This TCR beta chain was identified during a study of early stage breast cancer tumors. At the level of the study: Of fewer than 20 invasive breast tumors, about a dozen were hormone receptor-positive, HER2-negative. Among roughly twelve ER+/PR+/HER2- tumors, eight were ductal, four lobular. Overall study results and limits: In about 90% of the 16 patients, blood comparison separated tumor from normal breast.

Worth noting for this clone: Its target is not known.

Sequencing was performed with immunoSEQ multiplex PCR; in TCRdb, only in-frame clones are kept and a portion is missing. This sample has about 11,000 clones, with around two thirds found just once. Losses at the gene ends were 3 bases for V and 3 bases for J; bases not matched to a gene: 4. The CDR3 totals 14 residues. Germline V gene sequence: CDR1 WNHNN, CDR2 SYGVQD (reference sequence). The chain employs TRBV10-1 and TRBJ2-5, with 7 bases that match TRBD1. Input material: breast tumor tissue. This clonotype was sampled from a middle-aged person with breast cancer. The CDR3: CASSDLDREETQYF. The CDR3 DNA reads TGCGCCAGCAGTGACTTAGACAGGGAAGAGACCCAGTACTTC.